This T cell receptor beta chain is from a study of cytomegalovirus exposure and HLA in healthy donors. Broader study findings: 164 TCR beta chains were listed as cytomegalovirus-associated. The productive fraction for most TCR beta V segments was about 87% or about 30% in an earlier analysis. It was confirmed in vitro that three of the CMV-associated chains were specific for CMV antigens. Most TCR sequences showed up rarely, but some public TCRs showed up in many donors.

Vbeta (60) and Jbeta (13) primers were used in the PCR. The repertoire was sequenced with immunoSEQ multiplex PCR; TCRdb's copy has only in-frame clones and lacks some. The table lists tens of thousands of clones, 78% of them singletons. The V end lost 2 bases, the J end lost 2 bases, and 8 bases lay between the germline ends. The CDR3 extends over 14 amino acids. Germline V gene lookup returns CDR1 SGHDT and CDR2 YYEEEE. In the case of this clone: Its antigen remains unknown.

The source is a man between 18 and 29 years old in good health and CMV-seropositive. Sample: PBMCs. The chain joins TRBV5-6 to TRBJ1-5, with D possibly being TRBD1 (6 bases). CDR3 amino acids: CASSLRQGNQPQHF. DNA for the CDR3: TGTGCCAGCAGCTTAAGACAGGGCAATCAGCCCCAGCATTTT.